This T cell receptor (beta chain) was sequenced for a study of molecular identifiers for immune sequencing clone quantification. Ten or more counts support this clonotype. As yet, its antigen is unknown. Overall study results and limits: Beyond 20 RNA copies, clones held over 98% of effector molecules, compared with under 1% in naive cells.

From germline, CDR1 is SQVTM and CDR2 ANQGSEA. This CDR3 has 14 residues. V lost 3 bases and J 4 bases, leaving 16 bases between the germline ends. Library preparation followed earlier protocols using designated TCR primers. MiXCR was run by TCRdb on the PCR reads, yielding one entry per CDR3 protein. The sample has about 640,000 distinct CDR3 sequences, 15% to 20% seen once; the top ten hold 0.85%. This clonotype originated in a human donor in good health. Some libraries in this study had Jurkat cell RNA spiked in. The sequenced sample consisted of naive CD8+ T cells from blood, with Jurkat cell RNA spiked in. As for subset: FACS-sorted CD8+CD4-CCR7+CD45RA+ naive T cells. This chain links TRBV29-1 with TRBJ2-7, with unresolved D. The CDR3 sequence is CSVEGGSERYEQYF. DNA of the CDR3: TGCAGCGTTGAGGGTGGGTCGGAACGATACGAGCAGTACTTC.